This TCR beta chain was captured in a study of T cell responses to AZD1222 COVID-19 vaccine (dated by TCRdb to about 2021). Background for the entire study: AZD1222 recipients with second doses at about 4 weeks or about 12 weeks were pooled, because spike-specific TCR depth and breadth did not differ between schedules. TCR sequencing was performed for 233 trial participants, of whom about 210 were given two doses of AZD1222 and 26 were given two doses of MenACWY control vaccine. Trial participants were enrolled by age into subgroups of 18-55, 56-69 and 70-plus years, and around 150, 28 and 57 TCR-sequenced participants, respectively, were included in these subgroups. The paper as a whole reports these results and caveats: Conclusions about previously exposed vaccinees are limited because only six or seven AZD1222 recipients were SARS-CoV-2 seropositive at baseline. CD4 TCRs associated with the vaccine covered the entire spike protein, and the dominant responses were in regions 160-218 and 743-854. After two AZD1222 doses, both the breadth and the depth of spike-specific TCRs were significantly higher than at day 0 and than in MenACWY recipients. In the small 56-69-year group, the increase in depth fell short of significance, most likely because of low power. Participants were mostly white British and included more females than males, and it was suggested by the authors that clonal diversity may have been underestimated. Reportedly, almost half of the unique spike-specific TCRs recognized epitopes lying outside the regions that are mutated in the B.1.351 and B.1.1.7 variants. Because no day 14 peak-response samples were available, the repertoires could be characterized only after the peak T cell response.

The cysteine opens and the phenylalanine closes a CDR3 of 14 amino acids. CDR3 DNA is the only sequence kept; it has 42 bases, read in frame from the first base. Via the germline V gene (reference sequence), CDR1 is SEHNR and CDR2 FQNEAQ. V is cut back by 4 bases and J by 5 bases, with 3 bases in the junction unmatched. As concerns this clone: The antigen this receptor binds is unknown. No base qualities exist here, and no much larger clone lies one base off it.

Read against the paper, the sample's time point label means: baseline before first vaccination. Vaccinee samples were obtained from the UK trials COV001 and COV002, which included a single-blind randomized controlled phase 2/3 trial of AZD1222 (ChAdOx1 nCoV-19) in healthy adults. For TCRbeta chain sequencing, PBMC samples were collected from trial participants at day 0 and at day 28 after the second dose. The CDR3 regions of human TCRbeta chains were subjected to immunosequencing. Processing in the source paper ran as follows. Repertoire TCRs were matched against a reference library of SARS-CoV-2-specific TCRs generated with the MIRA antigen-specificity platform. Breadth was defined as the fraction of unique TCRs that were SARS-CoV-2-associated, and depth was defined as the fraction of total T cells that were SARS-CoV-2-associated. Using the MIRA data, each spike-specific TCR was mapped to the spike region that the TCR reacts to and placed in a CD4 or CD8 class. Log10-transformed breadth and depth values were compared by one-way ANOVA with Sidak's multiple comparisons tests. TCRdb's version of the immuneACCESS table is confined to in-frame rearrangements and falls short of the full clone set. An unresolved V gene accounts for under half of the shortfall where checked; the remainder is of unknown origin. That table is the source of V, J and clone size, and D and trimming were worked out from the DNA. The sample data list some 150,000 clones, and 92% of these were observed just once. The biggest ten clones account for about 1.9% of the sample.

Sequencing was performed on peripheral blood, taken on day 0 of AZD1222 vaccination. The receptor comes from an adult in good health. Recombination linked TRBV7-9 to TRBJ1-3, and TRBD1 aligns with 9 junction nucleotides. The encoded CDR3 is CASSSQGARNTIYF. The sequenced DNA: TGTGCCAGCAGCTCACAGGGGGCCCGAAACACCATATATTTT.